Sequencing of this T cell receptor (beta chain) was carried out in a study of spatial heterogeneity in lung cancer. Study-wide points: Expanded intratumoral alpha and beta TCR counts tracked tumor mutation counts.

Time point indicated: sample taken at primary tumor resection. The study sequenced unsorted whole RNA from tumor, nontumor lung or frozen PBMC. The study tagged each TCR cDNA molecule with a unique molecular identifier. TCRdb called the 5' RACE reads again in MiXCR, with one record for every CDR3 protein. This table holds roughly 7,400 distinct CDR3 sequences, under 20% found once. This clonotype appeared once. Its cognate antigen is unknown. The conserved final phenylalanine or tryptophan is absent from the CDR3, which likely points to a read error. The CDR3 loop spans 15 amino acids. Germline CDR1 reads GTSNPN; CDR2 reads SVGIG (reference sequence). The V and J ends lost 0 bases and 4 bases, in that order; junction bases with no gene match: 6.

This sequence joins TRBV30 and TRBJ1-2; 9 bases line up with TRBD1. The sequences come from lung tumor tissue, collected at surgery. The clonotype was recovered from a female donor with early-stage non-small cell lung cancer. DNA for the CDR3: TGTGCCTGGAGTGTACTGGGACAGGGAGGCTATGGCTACACCTAC. Its translation: CAWSVLGQGGYGYTY.